This TCR beta chain was identified during a study of breast tumors, draining lymph nodes, adjacent tissues. Findings and limits, study-wide: Data fit most tumor T cells coming from lymph node, expanding in tumor.

This clonotype was picked up many times. Its antigen remains unknown. TCRdb itself ran the multiplex PCR reads through MiXCR, one entry per CDR3 protein. The table shows tens of thousands of distinct CDR3 sequences, with roughly 30% occurring only once. Samples came from axillary lymph nodes draining the breast cancer. Looked up from germline, CDR1 is DFQATT and CDR2 is SNEGSKA (reference sequence). The CDR3 loop spans 16 amino acids. V shed 0 bases, J shed 1 base, and the junction held 5 bases outside the gene matches. Sequenced: axillary lymph node tissue. The source of this sequence is a female donor with breast cancer. Some clones in this sample may be carry-over from other donors' samples. The rearrangement uses TRBV20-1 and TRBJ2-2, with TRBD2 matching 7 bases. The CDR3, as DNA: TGCAGTGCTAGAGATCGGATAGCGGGGAACACCGGGGAGCTGTTTTTT. It translates to CSARDRIAGNTGELFF.